The text below deals with one T cell receptor beta chain. The CDR3 is 13 amino acids. V shed 2 bases and J 15 bases; nucleotides not matched to a gene: 8. From germline, CDR1 is MNHEY and CDR2 SVGAGI. Repertoires were generated with immunoSEQ multiplex PCR, while TCRdb's copy carries only in-frame clones and drops some. The sample has hundreds of thousands of clones, about 85% seen once. These data come from a study of blood T cell repertoires in COVID-19. Across the study: In each case, the material was cDNA or gDNA derived from T cells, B-cell-depleted T cells, or PBMCs.

The source is a man aged 18 to 30 with active or convalescent COVID-19. The sample was peripheral blood. The chain couples TRBV6-5 to TRBJ2-1; 9 bases map to TRBD2. The CDR3 bases are TGTGCCAGCAGTTACGGATCCGGGACTAGCCCGTTCTTC. Amino acids: CASSYGSGTSPFF.